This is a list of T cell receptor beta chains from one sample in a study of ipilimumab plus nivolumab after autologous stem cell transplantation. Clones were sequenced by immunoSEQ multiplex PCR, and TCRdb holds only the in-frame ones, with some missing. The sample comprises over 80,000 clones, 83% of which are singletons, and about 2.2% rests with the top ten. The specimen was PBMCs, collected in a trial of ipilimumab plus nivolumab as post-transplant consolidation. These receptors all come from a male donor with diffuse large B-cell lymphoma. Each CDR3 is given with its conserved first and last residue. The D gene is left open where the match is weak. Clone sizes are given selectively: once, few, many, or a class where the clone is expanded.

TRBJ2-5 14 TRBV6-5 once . TGTGCCAGCAGTTACTCGTTGGCCCAAGAGACCCAGTACTTC CASSYSLAQETQYF
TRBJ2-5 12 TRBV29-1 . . TGCAGCGTCTCACGGGCCCAAGAGACCCAGTACTTC CSVSRAQETQYF
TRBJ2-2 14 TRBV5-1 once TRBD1 TGCGCCAGCAGCCCGGGACAGCACACCGGGGAGCTGTTTTTT CASSPGQHTGELFF
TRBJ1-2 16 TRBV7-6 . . TGTGCCAGCAGCTTAACACAGGGAGGCCATAACTATGGCTACACCTTC CASSLTQGGHNYGYTF
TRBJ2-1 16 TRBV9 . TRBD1 TGTGCCAGCAGCGTGGGGGGACAGGGGGTCGATAATGAGCAGTTCTTC CASSVGGQGVDNEQFF
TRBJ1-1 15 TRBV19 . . TGTGCCAGTAGTATAGGATGGGGAATGAACACTGAAGCTTTCTTT CASSIGWGMNTEAFF
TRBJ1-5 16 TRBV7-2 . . TGTGCCAGCAGCTCCCGGCCCCCAGGCTACAATCAGCCCCAGCATTTT CASSSRPPGYNQPQHF
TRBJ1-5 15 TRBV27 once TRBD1 TGTGCCAGCAGTTTAGGGACAGGAAGCAATCAGCCCCAGCATTTT CASSLGTGSNQPQHF
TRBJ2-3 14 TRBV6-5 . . TGTGCCAGCAGTTACCGGCAGGGGTCAGATACGCAGTATTTT CASSYRQGSDTQYF
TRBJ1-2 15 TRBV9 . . TGTGCCAGCAGCGTAGGTATCCCCGCGATGGATGGCTACACCTTC CASSVGIPAMDGYTF
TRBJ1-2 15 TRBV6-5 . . TGTGCCAGCAGTTACCACGGCAGCCGCGACTATGGCTACACCTTC CASSYHGSRDYGYTF
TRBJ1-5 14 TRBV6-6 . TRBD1 TGTGCCAGCAGTTCAGGGGGCGGGATAGAGCCCCAGCATTTT CASSSGGGIEPQHF
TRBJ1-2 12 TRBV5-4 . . TGTGCCAGCAGCTTGCCCTTCTATGGCTACACCTTC CASSLPFYGYTF
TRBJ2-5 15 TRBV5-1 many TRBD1 TGCGCCAGCAGCCGAGGGACAGGGGGCAGTGAGACCCAGTACTTC CASSRGTGGSETQYF
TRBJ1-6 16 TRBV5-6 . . TGTGCCAGCAGCTACAGCGGTCTACTTTATAATTCACCCCTCCACTTT CASSYSGLLYNSPLHF
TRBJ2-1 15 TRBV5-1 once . TGCGCCAGCAGCATTATCACAGGGCTCTACAATGAGCAGTTCTTC CASSIITGLYNEQFF
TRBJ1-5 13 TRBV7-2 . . TGTGCCAGCAGCTTTGATGGTGGACAGCCCCAGCATTTT CASSFDGGQPQHF
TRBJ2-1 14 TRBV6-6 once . TGTGCCAGCAGTCCCGAGCCTACCTACAATGAGCAGTTCTTC CASSPEPTYNEQFF
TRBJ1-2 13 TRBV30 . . TGTGCCTGGAGTGGAGTGGGGGAATATGGCTACACCTTC CAWSGVGEYGYTF
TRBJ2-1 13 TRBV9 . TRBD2 TGTGCCAGCAGCGGCGGGGGGCGAAATGAGCAGTTCTTC CASSGGGRNEQFF
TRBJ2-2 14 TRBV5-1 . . TGCGCCAGCAGTGCACAGGGTGACACCGGGGAGCTGTTTTTT CASSAQGDTGELFF
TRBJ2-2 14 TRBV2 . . TGTGCCAGCAGATACCGGGACTTCACCGGGGAGCTGTTTTTT CASRYRDFTGELFF
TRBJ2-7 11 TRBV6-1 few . TGTGCCAGCATGCGGGCCTACGAGCAGTACTTC CASMRAYEQYF
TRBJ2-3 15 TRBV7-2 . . TGTGCCAGCAGTCCGGGTGTCCGGGTGCGGGATACGCAGTATTTT CASSPGVRVRDTQYF
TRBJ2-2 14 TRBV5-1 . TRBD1 TGCGCCAGCAGCCCGCAGGGGGCTTTCGGGGAGCTGTTTTTT CASSPQGAFGELFF
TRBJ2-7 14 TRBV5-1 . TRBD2 TGCGCCAGCAATGCGGGGGGCTCTTCCTACGAGCAGTACTTC CASNAGGSSYEQYF
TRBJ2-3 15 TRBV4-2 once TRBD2 TGTGCCAGCAGGCCAGCGGGGGTTAGCACAGATACGCAGTATTTT CASRPAGVSTDTQYF
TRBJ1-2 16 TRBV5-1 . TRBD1 TGCGCCAGCAGCCCAGGGACAGGGGGCGATTTCTATGGCTACACCTTC CASSPGTGGDFYGYTF
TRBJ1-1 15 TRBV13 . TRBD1 TGTGCCAGCAGCTTAAAGCCGGGACAGGGAATTGAAGCTTTCTTT CASSLKPGQGIEAFF
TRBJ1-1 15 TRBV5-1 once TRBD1 TGCGCCAGCAGCGCCGGACAGGGGTCGAACACTGAAGCTTTCTTT CASSAGQGSNTEAFF
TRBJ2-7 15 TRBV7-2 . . TGTGCCAGCAGCTTAGCGTCCACAGGGTACTACGAGCAGTACTTC CASSLASTGYYEQYF
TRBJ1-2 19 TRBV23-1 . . TGCGCCAGCAGTCAATCACGGACGGGAACACACGATTCTCCCTATGGCTACACCTTC CASSQSRTGTHDSPYGYTF
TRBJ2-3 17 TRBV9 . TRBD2 TGTGCCAGCAGCCCCCACGTCATAGCGGGGGGTTCAGATACGCAGTATTTT CASSPHVIAGGSDTQYF
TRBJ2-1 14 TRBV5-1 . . TGCGCCAGCAGCTTGGAAGAGAATCGGGGTGAGCAGTTCTTC CASSLEENRGEQFF
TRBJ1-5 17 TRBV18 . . TGTGCCAGCTCACCAGGGCAGGGGACTTATAGCAATCAGCCCCAGCATTTT CASSPGQGTYSNQPQHF
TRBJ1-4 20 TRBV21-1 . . TGTGCCAGCAGCCCCTCCAGGGGGACAGGGAGAAAGTCGGCTAATGAAAAACTGTTTTTT CASSPSRGTGRKSANEKLFF
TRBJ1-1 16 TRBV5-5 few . TGTGCCAGTTATCGTTATTACAGGGCGGGGAGCACTGAAGCTTTCTTT CASYRYYRAGSTEAFF
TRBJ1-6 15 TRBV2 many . TGTGCCAGCAGCAGGGGAAGCGTGGGTAATTCACCCCTCCACTTT CASSRGSVGNSPLHF
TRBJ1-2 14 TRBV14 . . TGTGCCAGCAGCCTGGGACTGGGGGGCTATGGCTACACCTTC CASSLGLGGYGYTF
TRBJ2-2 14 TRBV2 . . TGTGCCAGCAGTGAAAGGTCCGAGGTGAGGGAGCTGTTTTTT CASSERSEVRELFF
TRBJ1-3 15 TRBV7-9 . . TGTGCCAGCACCCCGACGGCATTCTCTGGAAACACCATATATTTT CASTPTAFSGNTIYF
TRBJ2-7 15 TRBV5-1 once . TGCGCCAGCAGCTTGAGGGGGGGCTCCTCCTACGAGCAGTACTTC CASSLRGGSSYEQYF
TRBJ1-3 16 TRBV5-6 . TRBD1 TGTGCCAGCAGCGACGAGACAGGGTTCTCTGGAAACACCATATATTTT CASSDETGFSGNTIYF
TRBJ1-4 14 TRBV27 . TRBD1 TGTGCCAGCAGCCTACAGGGGGTAGGGGAAAAACTGTTTTTT CASSLQGVGEKLFF
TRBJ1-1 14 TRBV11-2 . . TGTGCCAGCAACTATTTAGGTCGCAACACTGAAGCTTTCTTT CASNYLGRNTEAFF
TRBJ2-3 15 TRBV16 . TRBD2 TGTGCCAGCAGCCTTACTACCGGGACTAGCCGCACGCAGTATTTT CASSLTTGTSRTQYF
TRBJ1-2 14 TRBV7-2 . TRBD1 TGTGCCAGCAGCTTATTTGCAGGGGGAGATGGCTACACCTTC CASSLFAGGDGYTF
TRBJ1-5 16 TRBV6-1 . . TGTGCCAGCAGTGAACGGTTCAGGGTGATGGGTCAGCCCCAGCATTTT CASSERFRVMGQPQHF
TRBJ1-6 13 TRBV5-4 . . TGTGCCAGCAGCTTGCGCGCTGCTTCACCCCTCCACTTT CASSLRAASPLHF
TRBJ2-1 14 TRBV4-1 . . TGCGCCAGCAGCCAGGTTATAGGGTCAATCGAGCAGTTCTTC CASSQVIGSIEQFF
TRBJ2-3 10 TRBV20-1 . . TGCAGTGCTTATACCGATACGCAGTATTTT CSAYTDTQYF
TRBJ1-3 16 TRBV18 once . TGTGCCAGCTCACCACGGGGAAGACTCTCTGGAAACACCATATATTTT CASSPRGRLSGNTIYF
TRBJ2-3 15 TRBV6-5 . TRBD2 TGTGCCAGCAGACCACTAGCGGGGAGCACAGATACGCAGTATTTT CASRPLAGSTDTQYF
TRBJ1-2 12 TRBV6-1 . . TGTGCCAGCAGATCTCAGGGATATGGCTACACCTTC CASRSQGYGYTF
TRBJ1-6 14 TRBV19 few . TGTGCCAGTAGTATGACCCAAAGGGGAGCACCCCTCCACTTT CASSMTQRGAPLHF
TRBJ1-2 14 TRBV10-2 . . TGCGCCAGCAGTGAGTCGCCGCGGGACTATGGCTACACCTTC CASSESPRDYGYTF
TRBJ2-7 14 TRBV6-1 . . TGTGCCAGCACTAACAGGGAGAGCTCCTACGAGCAGTACTTC CASTNRESSYEQYF